This TCR beta chain was sequenced during a study of response to subunit inactivated influenza vaccine. General study results and limits: T cells newly recruited by each seasonal influenza vaccination are few, the authors suggested.

The CDR3 is made up of 16 amino acids. The ends were cut back, 2 bases at V and 10 bases at J, with 18 bases in the middle. CDR1 is LGHDT, CDR2 YNNKEL, per germline (reference sequence). Turning to this clonotype: Its target is not known.

TCRdb called the RT-PCR reads again in MiXCR, with one record for every CDR3 protein. The table includes about 500,000 distinct CDR3 sequences, more than 15% detected once. The sequenced sample was CD4+ T cells sorted from PBMCs, obtained roughly 24 months after vaccination. The receptor's source is a man aged 45 to 70 who received an inactivated influenza vaccine. V usage is TRBV3-1 and J usage is TRBJ1-6; TRBD1 is a possible D gene (6 bases). The CDR3 nucleotides are TGTGCCAGCAGCCAACCCCGTGTGGGGGGCTGGTCACCCCTCCACTTT. This encodes CASSQPRVGGWSPLHF.